The 4 T cell receptor beta chains below all came from one sample that was sequenced in a study of cytomegalovirus exposure and HLA in healthy donors. The PCR ran on 60 Vbeta and 13 Jbeta primers. The repertoire was sequenced with immunoSEQ multiplex PCR; TCRdb's copy has only in-frame clones and lacks some. The table has under 110,000 clones, about 70% seen once; the top ten hold roughly 6%. The source material was PBMCs. Receptors were obtained from a woman aged 45-65 years in good health and CMV-seropositive.

V usage is TRBV7-2 and J usage is TRBJ1-4; possible D gene TRBD1, 5 bases. The CDR3 consists of 15 residues. V shed 4 bases and J shed 4 bases, with 13 bases lying between them. Germline V gene sequence: CDR1 SGHTA, CDR2 FQGNSA. The CDR3 DNA reads as TGTGCCAGCAGCTCCGACGGACATTTTAATGAAAAACTGTTTTTT. Amino acid sequence: CASSSDGHFNEKLFF. Variable domain in full (rest from reference TRBV7-2 and TRBJ1-4): GAGVSQSPSNKVTEKGKDVELRCDPISGHTALYWYRQSLGQGLEFLIYFQGNSAPDKSGLPSDRFSAERTGGSVSTLTIQRTQQEDSAVYLCASSSDGHFNEKLFFGSGTQLSVL.

This sequence joins TRBV6-1 and TRBJ2-7; a possible D gene is TRBD1 (6 bases). The CDR3 is 12 amino acids. Germline V CDR1 and CDR2: MNHNS, SASEGT. V was cut by 8 bases and J by 1 base, with 9 bases left in between. This chain's CDR3 is CASLGQSYEQYF. CDR3 coding DNA: TGTGCCAGCCTTGGACAGTCCTACGAGCAGTACTTC.

V usage is TRBV5-5 and J usage is TRBJ2-7, with TRBD1 matching 7 bases. This CDR3 contains 14 residues. The V gene's germline CDR1 is SGHKS and CDR2 YYEKEE (reference sequence). Trimming removed 0 bases from V and 2 bases from J; junction bases left unmatched: 2. The CDR3 spells CASSLGQGPYEQYF. CDR3 coding DNA: TGTGCCAGCAGCTTGGGACAGGGACCCTACGAGCAGTACTTC.

The CDR3 reads CASSLEGVANYGYTF. The CDR3 DNA reads as TGCGCCAGCAGCTTGGAAGGGGTGGCGAACTATGGCTACACCTTC. The chain carries TRBV5-1 and TRBJ1-2; D may be TRBD1 (5 bases). The V gene lost 0 bases and the J gene lost 2 bases, with 11 bases spanning the gap. Germline CDR1 reads SGHRS; CDR2 reads YFSETQ. This CDR3 comprises 15 residues.